These T cell receptor beta chains were read from a single sample in a study of blood T cell repertoires in COVID-19. Using immunoSEQ multiplex PCR, the repertoire was profiled, and TCRdb retains in-frame clones only, with some absent. The sample holds around 70,000 clones, 65% to 90% seen once. Sequencing input: peripheral blood. All receptors derive from a man aged 55-75 years with acute or convalescent COVID-19. CDR3s include the opening cysteine and the closing phenylalanine or tryptophan. D genes are given only for firm matches. Expanded clones are given a class, and other clones once, few, many or no size at all.

D	size	V	J	length	DNA	CDR3
.	.	TRBV7-2	TRBJ1-4	16	TGTGCCAGCAGCTTAGCGACGGGGACTCCACGGGAAAAACTGTTTTTT	CASSLATGTPREKLFF
TRBD2	.	TRBV11-2	TRBJ2-1	15	TGTGCCAGCAGCTCCCGACCGACTAGCGGGTATTCTAGGATCTTC	CASSSRPTSGYSRIF
TRBD1	.	TRBV19	TRBJ1-1	15	TGTGCCAGCAACAGAGGGACAGCCGGAGCAACTGAAGCTTTCTTT	CASNRGTAGATEAFF
.	once	TRBV6-5	TRBJ2-7	12	TGTGCCAGCAGTCGGCAGGGTGGCGAGCAGTACTTC	CASSRQGGEQYF
TRBD1	few	TRBV4-1	TRBJ1-5	15	TGCGCCAGCAGCCAGACGGACAGGGTTAATCAGCCCCAGCATTTT	CASSQTDRVNQPQHF
TRBD1	.	TRBV28	TRBJ1-1	12	TGTGCCAGCAGGGATAAACAGGGGCGGGCTTTCTTT	CASRDKQGRAFF
TRBD2	.	TRBV11-2	TRBJ2-2	16	TGTGCCAGCAGCTTAGCACGGGGGGGCCGCACCGGGGAGCTGTTTTTT	CASSLARGGRTGELFF
TRBD1	.	TRBV4-3	TRBJ1-5	15	TGCGCCAGCAGTCAATCTCTACAGGGGAATCAGCCCCAGCATTTT	CASSQSLQGNQPQHF
TRBD1	once	TRBV5-5	TRBJ1-1	16	TGTGCCAGCAGCTCCGCGCGGACGACAGGGGCTCCTGAAGCTTTCTTT	CASSSARTTGAPEAFF
TRBD1	.	TRBV29-1	TRBJ2-2	13	TGCAGCGCCTGGGACAGCTACACCGGGGAGCTGTTTTTT	CSAWDSYTGELFF
TRBD2	.	TRBV4-2	TRBJ2-5	17	TGTGCCAGCAGCCAAGGAGGGACTAGCGGGGTTGGTGAGACCCAGTACTTC	CASSQGGTSGVGETQYF
TRBD1	.	TRBV5-6	TRBJ1-4	15	TGTGCCAGCAGCTTGGCCGGGACAGGGGGTGAAAAACTGTTTTTT	CASSLAGTGGEKLFF
.	.	TRBV5-6	TRBJ2-7	14	TGTGCCAGCAGCTTGGGGATGGACAAGGACGAGCAGTACTTC	CASSLGMDKDEQYF
TRBD1	.	TRBV27	TRBJ1-6	15	TGTGCCAGCAGTTCCCGACAGGGCTATAATTCACCCCTCCACTTT	CASSSRQGYNSPLHF
.	.	TRBV7-9	TRBJ2-3	13	TGTGCCAGCAGCCTGGGAGAGGCAGATACGCAGTATTTT	CASSLGEADTQYF
TRBD1	few	TRBV10-3	TRBJ1-3	16	TGTGCCATCAGCCCCCCGGGACAGGGATTTGGAAACACCATATATTTT	CAISPPGQGFGNTIYF
.	.	TRBV3-1/TRBV3-2	TRBJ1-6	12	TGTGCCAGCAGCACCGCACGGGGACCCCTCCACTTT	CASSTARGPLHF
.	once	TRBV5-1	TRBJ2-7	14	TGCGCCAGCAGCTTATTGGTCGGGGCCTACGAGCAGTACTTC	CASSLLVGAYEQYF
TRBD1	.	TRBV9	TRBJ1-2	16	TGTGCCAGCAGCGTAGCGGGACGGACAGGCAACTATGGCTACACCTTC	CASSVAGRTGNYGYTF
TRBD2	once	TRBV5-8	TRBJ2-5	16	TGTGCCAGCAGCTTGGGACTAGCGGGTTCTCAAGAGACCCAGTACTTC	CASSLGLAGSQETQYF